What follows describes a single T cell receptor (beta chain). Its antigen is unidentified. The data are from a study of cytomegalovirus exposure and HLA in healthy donors. Vbeta (60) and Jbeta (13) primers were used in the PCR. Generated by immunoSEQ multiplex PCR, the TCRdb table keeps only in-frame clones and is missing some. The sample holds fewer than 150,000 clones, over 60% seen once. Trimming cost V 1 base and J 7 bases, with 11 bases left between them. The length of the CDR3 is 14 residues. Germline loops: CDR1 LNHDA, CDR2 SQIVND (reference sequence). All donors participated as healthy donors of bone marrow. Notes on the study in general: For presence/absence analyses, sequencing depth was assumed to be roughly uniform across donors.

The sample taken for sequencing was PBMCs. The chain links TRBV19 to TRBJ1-3, with a tentative D call TRBD1 (5 bases). The receptor was derived from a human donor in good health. This CDR3 is CASSIGGGPNTIYF. As DNA, the CDR3 is TGTGCCAGTAGTATAGGGGGGGGACCGAACACCATATATTTT.